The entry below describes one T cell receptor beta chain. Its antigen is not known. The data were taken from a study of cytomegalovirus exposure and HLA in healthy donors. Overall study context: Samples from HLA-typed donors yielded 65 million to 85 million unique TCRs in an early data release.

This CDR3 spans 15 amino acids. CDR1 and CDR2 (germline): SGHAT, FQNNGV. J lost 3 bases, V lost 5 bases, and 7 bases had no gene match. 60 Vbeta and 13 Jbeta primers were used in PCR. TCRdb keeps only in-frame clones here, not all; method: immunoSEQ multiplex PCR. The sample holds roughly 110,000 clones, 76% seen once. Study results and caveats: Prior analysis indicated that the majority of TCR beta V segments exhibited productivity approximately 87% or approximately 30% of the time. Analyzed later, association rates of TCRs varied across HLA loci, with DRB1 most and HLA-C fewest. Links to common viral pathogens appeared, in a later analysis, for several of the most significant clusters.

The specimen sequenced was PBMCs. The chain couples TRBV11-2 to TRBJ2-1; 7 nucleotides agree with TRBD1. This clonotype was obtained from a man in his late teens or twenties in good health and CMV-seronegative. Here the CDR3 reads CASSPLGQNYNEQFF. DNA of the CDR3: TGTGCCAGCAGCCCCCTGGGACAGAACTACAATGAGCAGTTCTTC.